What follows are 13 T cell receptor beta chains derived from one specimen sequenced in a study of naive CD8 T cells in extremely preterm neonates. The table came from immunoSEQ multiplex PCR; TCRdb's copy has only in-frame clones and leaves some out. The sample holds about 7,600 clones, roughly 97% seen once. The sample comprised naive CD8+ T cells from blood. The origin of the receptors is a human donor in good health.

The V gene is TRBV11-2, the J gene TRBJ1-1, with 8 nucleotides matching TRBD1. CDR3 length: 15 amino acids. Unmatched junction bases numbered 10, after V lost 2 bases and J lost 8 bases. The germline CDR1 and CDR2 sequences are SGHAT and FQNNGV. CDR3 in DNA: TGTGCCAGCAGCTTAATAGTGACAGGGGAATTGGAAGCTTTCTTT. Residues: CASSLIVTGELEAFF.

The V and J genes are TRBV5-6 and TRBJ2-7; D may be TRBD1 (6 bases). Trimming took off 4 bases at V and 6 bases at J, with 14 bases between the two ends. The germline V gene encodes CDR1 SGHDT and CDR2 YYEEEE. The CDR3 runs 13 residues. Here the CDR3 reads CASSESPGVEQYV. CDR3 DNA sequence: TGTGCCAGCAGCGAAAGCCCAGGGGTCGAGCAGTACGTC.

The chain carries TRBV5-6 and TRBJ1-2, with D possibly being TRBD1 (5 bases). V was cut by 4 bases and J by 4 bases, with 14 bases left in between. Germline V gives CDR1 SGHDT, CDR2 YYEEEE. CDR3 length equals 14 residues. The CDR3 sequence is CASSPLTDLYGYTF. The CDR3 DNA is TGTGCCAGCAGCCCGCTGACAGACCTCTATGGCTACACCTTC.

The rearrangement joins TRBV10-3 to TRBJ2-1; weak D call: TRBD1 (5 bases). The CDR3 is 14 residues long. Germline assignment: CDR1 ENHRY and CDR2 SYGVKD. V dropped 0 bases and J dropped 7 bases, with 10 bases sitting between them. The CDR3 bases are TGTGCCATCAGTGAGTCTGGGCAGGGTAATGAGCAGTTCTTC. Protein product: CAISESGQGNEQFF.

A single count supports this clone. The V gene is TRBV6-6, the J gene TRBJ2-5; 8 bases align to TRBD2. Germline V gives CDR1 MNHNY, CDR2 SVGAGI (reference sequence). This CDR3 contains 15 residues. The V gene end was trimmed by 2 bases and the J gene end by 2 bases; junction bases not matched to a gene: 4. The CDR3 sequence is CASSYTLAGQETQYF. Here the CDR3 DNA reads TGTGCCAGCAGTTACACCCTAGCGGGTCAAGAGACCCAGTACTTC.

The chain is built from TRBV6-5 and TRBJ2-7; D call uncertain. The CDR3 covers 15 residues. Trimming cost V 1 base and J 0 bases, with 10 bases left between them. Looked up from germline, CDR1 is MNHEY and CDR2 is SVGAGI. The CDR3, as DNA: TGTGCCAGCAGTTACTTCGGCCGGAGCTCCTACGAGCAGTACTTC. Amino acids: CASSYFGRSSYEQYF.

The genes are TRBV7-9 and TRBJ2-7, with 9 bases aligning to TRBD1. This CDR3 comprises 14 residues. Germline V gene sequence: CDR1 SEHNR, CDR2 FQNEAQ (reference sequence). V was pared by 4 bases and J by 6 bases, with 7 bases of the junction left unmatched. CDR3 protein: CASSSGTGLIEQYF. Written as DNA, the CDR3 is TGTGCCAGCAGCTCCGGGACAGGGTTGATCGAGCAGTACTTC.

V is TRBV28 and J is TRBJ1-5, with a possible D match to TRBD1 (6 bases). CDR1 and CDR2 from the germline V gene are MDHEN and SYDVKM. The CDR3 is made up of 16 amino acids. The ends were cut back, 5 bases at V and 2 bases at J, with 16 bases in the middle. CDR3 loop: CASSPLQGGGNQPQHF. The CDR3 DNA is TGTGCCAGCAGTCCCTTACAGGGTGGGGGCAATCAGCCCCAGCATTTT.

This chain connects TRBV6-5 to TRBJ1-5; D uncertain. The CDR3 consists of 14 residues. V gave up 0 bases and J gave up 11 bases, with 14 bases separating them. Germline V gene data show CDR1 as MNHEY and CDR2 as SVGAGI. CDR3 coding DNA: TGTGCCAGCAGTTACTCCGCTTATAGCGAAGCCCAGCATTTT. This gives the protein CASSYSAYSEAQHF.

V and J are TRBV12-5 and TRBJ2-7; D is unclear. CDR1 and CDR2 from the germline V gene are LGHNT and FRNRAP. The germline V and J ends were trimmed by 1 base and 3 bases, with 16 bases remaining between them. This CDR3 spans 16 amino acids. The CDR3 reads CASGLDLPDGDYEQYV. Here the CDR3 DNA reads TGTGCTAGTGGTTTGGATCTCCCGGACGGAGACTACGAGCAGTACGTC.

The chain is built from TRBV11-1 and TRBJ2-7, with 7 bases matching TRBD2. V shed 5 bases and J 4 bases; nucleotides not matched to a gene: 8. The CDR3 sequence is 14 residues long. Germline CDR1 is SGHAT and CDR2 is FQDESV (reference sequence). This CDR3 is CASSDSSGEYEQYV. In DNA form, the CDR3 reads TGTGCCAGCAGCGATTCTAGCGGAGAATACGAGCAGTACGTC.

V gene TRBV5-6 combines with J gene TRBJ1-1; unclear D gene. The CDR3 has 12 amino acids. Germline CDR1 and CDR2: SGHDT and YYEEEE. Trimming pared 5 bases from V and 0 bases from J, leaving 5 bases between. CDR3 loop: CASSTLNTEAFF. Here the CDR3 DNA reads TGTGCCAGCAGTACATTGAACACTGAAGCTTTCTTT.

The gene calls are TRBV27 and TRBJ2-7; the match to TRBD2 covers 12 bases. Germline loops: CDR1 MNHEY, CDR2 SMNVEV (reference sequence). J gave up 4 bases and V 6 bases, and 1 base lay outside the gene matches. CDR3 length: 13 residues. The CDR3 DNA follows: TGTGCCAGCAGGCTAGCGGGGGGGTACGAGCAGTACTTC. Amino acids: CASRLAGGYEQYF.